This entry lists 10 T cell receptor beta chains sequenced from one sample in a study of cytomegalovirus exposure and HLA in healthy donors (dated by TCRdb to the late 2010s). The method behind the library was the immunoSEQ multiplex PCR assay. For the multiplex PCR, a mixture combining 60 forward primers for TCR Vbeta segments and 13 reverse primers for TCR Jbeta segments was used. The immuneACCESS repertoire file appears here via TCRdb, limited to in-frame rearrangements. These files lack a portion of the clones; in checked studies, under half of the deficit traces to unresolved V genes, and the cause of the others is not known. In all, the sample holds some 110,000 clones, and 74% of those were seen once. Over 3.5% of the sample lies in the top ten. The sample was PBMCs. These receptors came from a woman in her 50s in good health and CMV-seropositive.

The chain is built from TRBV11-2 and TRBJ1-6; unclear D gene. The germline V gene has CDR1 SGHAT and CDR2 FQNNGV. With 0 bases removed from V and 9 bases from J, the gap between germline ends came to 6 bases. The CDR3 sequence is 13 residues long. This chain's CDR3 is CASSLERGSPLHF. CDR3 sequence (DNA): TGTGCCAGCAGCTTAGAGCGTGGTTCACCCCTCCACTTT.

J is TRBJ2-7 and V is TRBV18; 8 nucleotides match TRBD1. V trimming: 6 bases; J trimming: 8 bases; junction bases outside the gene matches: 12. The CDR3 loop spans 14 amino acids. CDR1 and CDR2 from the germline V gene are KGHSH and LQKENI. The CDR3 reads CASSSPGTGYKQYF. The CDR3 bases are TGTGCCAGCTCCTCCCCCGGGACAGGCTATAAGCAGTACTTC.

J is TRBJ2-5 and V is TRBV5-4; perhaps TRBD2 as D (7 bases). This CDR3 is built from 14 residues. Germline-derived CDR1 and CDR2 are SGHNT and YYREEE (reference sequence). V was shortened by 5 bases and J by 5 bases, with 16 bases between the two germline ends. CDR3 in DNA: TGTGCCAGCAGTCCTCGGGGGGCCTGGGAGACCCAGTACTTC. As protein: CASSPRGAWETQYF.

This chain joins TRBV12-5 and TRBJ2-5; 12 bases are a match to TRBD1. Germline lookup yields CDR1 LGHNT and CDR2 FRNRAP. There are 15 residues in the CDR3. Unmatched junction bases numbered 5, after V lost 4 bases and J lost 5 bases. The CDR3 DNA sequence: TGTGCTAGTGGTTCCGGGACAGGGGGCGTCGAGACCCAGTACTTC. It encodes CASGSGTGGVETQYF.

The chain is built from TRBV21-1 and TRBJ1-2. TRBV21-1 is a pseudogene locus. The CDR3 consists of 16 residues. The CDR3 sequence: CASSPPEPKTNYGYTF. The DNA for the CDR3 is TGTGCCAGCAGCCCTCCCGAGCCTAAAACCAACTATGGCTACACCTTC.

The chain combines TRBV14 with TRBJ2-4; weak D call: TRBD2 (6 bases). Trimming stripped 0 bases from V and 0 bases from J, with 9 bases between. The CDR3 has 16 amino acids. Germline CDR1 is SGHDN and CDR2 is FVKESK. This CDR3 reads CASSQERGLAKNIQYF. The CDR3 DNA is TGTGCCAGCAGCCAAGAGCGGGGCCTAGCCAAAAACATTCAGTACTTC.

V is TRBV2 and J is TRBJ2-7, with 10 bases identical to TRBD1. The junction had 6 bases not matched to a gene; V was cut back by 2 bases and J by 2 bases. This CDR3 has 16 residues. Germline V gene sequence: CDR1 SNHLY, CDR2 FYNNEI. As DNA, the CDR3 is TGTGCCAGCAGTGAAATGGGACAGGGGATCCCCTACGAGCAGTACTTC. It codes for CASSEMGQGIPYEQYF.

The chain links TRBV7-9 to TRBJ1-4; 7 bases are a match to TRBD1. This CDR3 contains 15 residues. Trimming cost V 0 bases and J 7 bases; bases outside gene matches: 5. Germline assignment: CDR1 SEHNR and CDR2 FQNEAQ (reference sequence). CDR3 nucleotide sequence: TGTGCCAGCAGCTTAGCGACAGGGTTGGGTGAAAAACTGTTTTTT. Amino acids: CASSLATGLGEKLFF.

The chain is built from TRBV10-3 and TRBJ2-3; TRBD2 agrees at 10 bases. Germline V CDR1 and CDR2: ENHRY, SYGVKD. The CDR3 length is 17 residues. V lost 2 bases and J lost 2; bases outside the gene matches: 7. For the CDR3, the DNA is TGTGCCATCAGTGAGGGTTTAGCGGGGGGATTCACAGATACGCAGTATTTT. It encodes CAISEGLAGGFTDTQYF.

This chain's CDR3 is CASAGGGSSYEQYF. The CDR3 coding sequence is TGTGCCAGCGCGGGAGGAGGTTCCTCCTACGAGCAGTACTTC. V is TRBV28 and J is TRBJ2-7; 8 bases are a match to TRBD2. CDR3 size: 14 residues. J gave up 0 bases and V 8 bases, and 6 bases lay outside the gene matches. Germline CDR1 reads MDHEN; CDR2 reads SYDVKM. Full variable domain (remainder filled in from reference TRBV28 and TRBJ2-7): DVKVTQSSRYLVKRTGEKVFLECVQDMDHENMFWYRQDPGLGLRLIYFSYDVKMKEKGDIPEGYSVSREKKERFSLILESASTNQTSMYLCASAGGGSSYEQYFGPGTRLTVT.